These T cell receptor beta chains were read from a single sample in a study of control samples from healthy donors and cancer patients. Method: immunoSEQ multiplex PCR; TCRdb's copy keeps in-frame clones and lacks some. The data hold approximately 170,000 clones, with about 94% observed a single time. The specimen was blood. The receptors were sampled from a woman aged 25 to 39 in good health. The CDR3 runs from the conserved cysteine through the conserved F or W. The D gene is left open where the match is weak. Not every row has a clone size; where given, it reads once, few, many or a size class.

v_gene: TRBV24-1
j_gene: TRBJ2-7
abundance: once
d_gene: .
CDR3nt: TGTGCCCCGGGACCGGACTACGAGCAGTACTTC
CDR3aa: CAPGPDYEQYF

v_gene: TRBV4-1
j_gene: TRBJ2-7
abundance: .
d_gene: .
CDR3nt: TGCGCCAGCAGCCAAGAAAATCCGCCCTACGAGCAGTACTTC
CDR3aa: CASSQENPPYEQYF

v_gene: TRBV4-3
j_gene: TRBJ1-4
abundance: .
d_gene: .
CDR3nt: TGCGCCAGCAGCCAAGACGAGGGTCAACGGGAAAAACTGTTTTTT
CDR3aa: CASSQDEGQREKLFF

v_gene: TRBV19
j_gene: TRBJ2-1
abundance: .
d_gene: .
CDR3nt: TGTGCCAGTAGTACAGGCCGTGGGCTCAGCTCCTACAATGAGCAGTTCTTC
CDR3aa: CASSTGRGLSSYNEQFF

v_gene: TRBV11-3
j_gene: TRBJ2-3
abundance: .
d_gene: .
CDR3nt: TGTGCCAGCAGCCCCCATGGGCCAGCGATTAGCACAGATACGCAGTATTTT
CDR3aa: CASSPHGPAISTDTQYF

v_gene: TRBV11-3
j_gene: TRBJ2-3
abundance: .
d_gene: TRBD2
CDR3nt: TGTGCCAGCAGCTCGGGACTAGCGGGAGGAGATACGCAGTATTTT
CDR3aa: CASSSGLAGGDTQYF

v_gene: TRBV6-5
j_gene: TRBJ2-3
abundance: once
d_gene: TRBD1
CDR3nt: TGTGCCAGCAGTAAGGGACAGGGGCTAACAGATACGCAGTATTTT
CDR3aa: CASSKGQGLTDTQYF

v_gene: TRBV24-1
j_gene: TRBJ1-2
abundance: .
d_gene: .
CDR3nt: TGTGCCACCAGTGACTGGGACTCCTCCGCTGATTACGGCTATGGCTACACCTTC
CDR3aa: CATSDWDSSADYGYGYTF

v_gene: TRBV7-6
j_gene: TRBJ2-2
abundance: .
d_gene: TRBD1
CDR3nt: TGTGCCAGCAGCCGACTAGGACAGGGAAGGAGTCCCGGGGAGCTGTTTTTT
CDR3aa: CASSRLGQGRSPGELFF

v_gene: TRBV28
j_gene: TRBJ1-2
abundance: .
d_gene: TRBD1
CDR3nt: TGTGCCAGCAGTTTAGCACAGGGGAGGGTAAATGGCTACACCTTC
CDR3aa: CASSLAQGRVNGYTF

v_gene: TRBV28
j_gene: TRBJ1-1
abundance: .
d_gene: .
CDR3nt: TGTGCCAGCAGCTCGGGAGTCACTGAAGCTTTCTTT
CDR3aa: CASSSGVTEAFF

v_gene: TRBV6-5
j_gene: TRBJ1-2
abundance: .
d_gene: .
CDR3nt: TGTGCCAGCTCTTTTGGGCGAACTAACTATGGCTACACCTTC
CDR3aa: CASSFGRTNYGYTF

v_gene: TRBV5-1
j_gene: TRBJ2-7
abundance: .
d_gene: .
CDR3nt: TGCGCCAGCAGCCGGGACGGAGCCTACGAGCAGTACTTC
CDR3aa: CASSRDGAYEQYF

v_gene: TRBV19
j_gene: TRBJ1-6
abundance: once
d_gene: .
CDR3nt: TGTGCCAGTACCCGGAGCTCCTATAATTCACCCCTCCACTTT
CDR3aa: CASTRSSYNSPLHF

v_gene: TRBV19
j_gene: TRBJ2-4
abundance: .
d_gene: .
CDR3nt: TGTGCCAGTAGTCTAGGGGCCAAAAACATTCAGTACTTC
CDR3aa: CASSLGAKNIQYF

v_gene: TRBV4-1
j_gene: TRBJ2-7
abundance: .
d_gene: TRBD2
CDR3nt: TGCGCCAGCAGCCATGCCTTGACTAGCGGGAGTTCCTACGAGCAGTACTTC
CDR3aa: CASSHALTSGSSYEQYF

v_gene: TRBV24-1
j_gene: TRBJ1-2
abundance: .
d_gene: .
CDR3nt: TGTGCCACCAGTGATCCATGGACAACCTATGGCTACACCTTC
CDR3aa: CATSDPWTTYGYTF

v_gene: TRBV14
j_gene: TRBJ2-7
abundance: .
d_gene: .
CDR3nt: TGTGCCAGCAGCTCCCACTACCGGGACGGAGCCTACGAGCAGTACTTC
CDR3aa: CASSSHYRDGAYEQYF

v_gene: TRBV15
j_gene: TRBJ1-4
abundance: .
d_gene: .
CDR3nt: TGTGCCACCAGCACTCAGGTGGGGCAAGGAGATGAAAAACTGTTTTTT
CDR3aa: CATSTQVGQGDEKLFF

v_gene: TRBV19
j_gene: TRBJ1-1
abundance: .
d_gene: .
CDR3nt: TGTGCCAGTAGAGGCTCGAGGAACACTGAAGCTTTCTTT
CDR3aa: CASRGSRNTEAFF

v_gene: TRBV4-2
j_gene: TRBJ2-1
abundance: .
d_gene: TRBD2
CDR3nt: TGTGCCAGCAGCCAAGCCGGGACTAGCGGGAGTAATGAGCAGTTCTTC
CDR3aa: CASSQAGTSGSNEQFF

v_gene: TRBV7-2
j_gene: TRBJ1-2
abundance: .
d_gene: TRBD1
CDR3nt: TGTGCCAGCAGCCCGCAGGGGGCCATTAACTATGGCTACACCTTC
CDR3aa: CASSPQGAINYGYTF

v_gene: TRBV18
j_gene: TRBJ1-1
abundance: .
d_gene: .
CDR3nt: TGTGCCAGCTCACCCGACAGCGCCTTTGGCACTGAAGCTTTCTTT
CDR3aa: CASSPDSAFGTEAFF

v_gene: TRBV7-3
j_gene: TRBJ2-2
abundance: .
d_gene: TRBD2
CDR3nt: TGTGCCAGCAGCTCGAGCGGGACCCCTCTCCGCGGGGAGCTGTTTTTT
CDR3aa: CASSSSGTPLRGELFF

v_gene: TRBV28
j_gene: TRBJ2-3
abundance: .
d_gene: .
CDR3nt: TGTGCCAGCAGCCGCACAGATACGCAGTATTTT
CDR3aa: CASSRTDTQYF

v_gene: TRBV28
j_gene: TRBJ1-3
abundance: .
d_gene: .
CDR3nt: TGTGCCAGCAGTTTGGTCCCCGCAAGGGCGACGTCTCGCTCTGGAAACACCATATATTTT
CDR3aa: CASSLVPARATSRSGNTIYF

v_gene: TRBV6-5
j_gene: TRBJ2-3
abundance: .
d_gene: TRBD1
CDR3nt: TGTGCCAGCAAGGGGGCAGGGGGAGATACGCAGTATTTT
CDR3aa: CASKGAGGDTQYF

v_gene: TRBV19
j_gene: TRBJ2-2
abundance: .
d_gene: .
CDR3nt: TGTGCCAGTAGTGTTCGACAGGACTCTAACACCGGGGAGCTGTTTTTT
CDR3aa: CASSVRQDSNTGELFF

v_gene: TRBV10-2
j_gene: TRBJ2-2
abundance: .
d_gene: .
CDR3nt: TGCGCCAGCAGACAGGGTGGGCGGACCGGGGAGCTGTTTTTT
CDR3aa: CASRQGGRTGELFF

v_gene: TRBV5-6
j_gene: TRBJ1-4
abundance: .
d_gene: .
CDR3nt: TGTGCCAGCAGCTTGGCCGAAAAGCCCCGCCCGGAAAAACTGTTTTTT
CDR3aa: CASSLAEKPRPEKLFF

v_gene: TRBV7-2
j_gene: TRBJ2-2
abundance: .
d_gene: TRBD2
CDR3nt: TGTGCCAGCACCCGGGGACTAGCGGGAGCCGGGGAGCTGTTTTTT
CDR3aa: CASTRGLAGAGELFF

v_gene: TRBV4-1
j_gene: TRBJ2-2
abundance: .
d_gene: .
CDR3nt: TGCGCCAGCAGCCCTGTGTTAGATCAAACCGGGGAGCTGTTTTTT
CDR3aa: CASSPVLDQTGELFF

v_gene: TRBV24-1
j_gene: TRBJ1-2
abundance: .
d_gene: TRBD1
CDR3nt: TGTGCCACCAGTGAGGGACAGGTTGGCTACACCTTC
CDR3aa: CATSEGQVGYTF

v_gene: TRBV7-2
j_gene: TRBJ1-2
abundance: .
d_gene: .
CDR3nt: TGTGCCAGCAGCCCAAAGACAGATGGCTACACCTTC
CDR3aa: CASSPKTDGYTF

v_gene: TRBV28
j_gene: TRBJ2-7
abundance: once
d_gene: TRBD2
CDR3nt: TGTGCCACGGCGGGGGTAAGGTACGAGCAGTACTTC
CDR3aa: CATAGVRYEQYF

v_gene: TRBV5-1
j_gene: TRBJ1-6
abundance: .
d_gene: TRBD1
CDR3nt: TGCGCCAGCAGCCCGGGACAGTCTAATTCACCCCTCCACTTT
CDR3aa: CASSPGQSNSPLHF

v_gene: TRBV6-2/TRBV6-3
j_gene: TRBJ1-5
abundance: .
d_gene: .
CDR3nt: TGTGCCAGCAGTCAATGGGGCAATCAGCCCCAGCATTTT
CDR3aa: CASSQWGNQPQHF

v_gene: TRBV24-1
j_gene: TRBJ2-2
abundance: .
d_gene: TRBD2
CDR3nt: TGTGCCACCAGTGATTTGGGGACTAGCGAGTCGAACACCGGGGAGCTGTTTTTT
CDR3aa: CATSDLGTSESNTGELFF

v_gene: TRBV7-2
j_gene: TRBJ1-5
abundance: .
d_gene: .
CDR3nt: TGTGCCAGCAGCAACCGACAGGTCCAGGGGCCCCAGCATTTT
CDR3aa: CASSNRQVQGPQHF

v_gene: TRBV24-1
j_gene: TRBJ2-1
abundance: once
d_gene: TRBD2
CDR3nt: TGTGCCACCAGTGACCTAGCGGGTCTGGATGAGCAGTTCTTC
CDR3aa: CATSDLAGLDEQFF

v_gene: TRBV6-1
j_gene: TRBJ1-5
abundance: .
d_gene: TRBD1
CDR3nt: TGTGCCAGCAGTGAAGCTACGCGGCAGGGGGTGCAGCCCCAGCATTTT
CDR3aa: CASSEATRQGVQPQHF

v_gene: TRBV5-6
j_gene: TRBJ2-7
abundance: .
d_gene: TRBD1
CDR3nt: TGTGCCAGCAGCTCCCCGCCCGAGACAGGGGTCTACGAGCAGTACTTC
CDR3aa: CASSSPPETGVYEQYF